This T cell receptor (beta chain) was sequenced for a study of cytomegalovirus exposure and HLA in healthy donors. Overall study context: Most donors, 80% to 90% of over 300 genotyped, fell in the Caucasian-associated ancestry cluster. Study-wide results and limits: The authors judged a highly shared variant cluster likely a sequencing artifact.

Germline V lookup: CDR1 MDHEN, CDR2 SYDVKM. Trimming shortened V by 4 bases and J by 2 bases, and 12 bases separated the two germline ends. This CDR3 spans 15 amino acids. With regard to this clone: Its antigen is currently unknown.

The primer mix had 60 Vbeta and 13 Jbeta primers. This table comes from immunoSEQ multiplex PCR, and its TCRdb copy is limited to in-frame clones, with some not included. The table lists some 110,000 clones, 70% to 75% of them singletons. The receptor comes from a man between 40 and 49 years old in good health and CMV-seronegative. The sample consisted of PBMCs. The chain links TRBV28 to TRBJ1-5; D gene unclear. DNA of the CDR3: TGTGCCAGCAGTTCTGAGGGTGGGGGCAATCAGCCCCAGCATTTT. It encodes CASSSEGGGNQPQHF.